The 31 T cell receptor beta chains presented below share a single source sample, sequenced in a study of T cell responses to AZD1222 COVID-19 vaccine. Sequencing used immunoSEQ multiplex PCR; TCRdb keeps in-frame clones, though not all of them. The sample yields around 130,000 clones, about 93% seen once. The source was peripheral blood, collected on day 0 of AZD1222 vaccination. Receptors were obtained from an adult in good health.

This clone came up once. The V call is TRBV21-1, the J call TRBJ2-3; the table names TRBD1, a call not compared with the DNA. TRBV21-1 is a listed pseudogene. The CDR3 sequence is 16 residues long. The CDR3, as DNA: TGTGCCAGCAGCAAAGAGGCAGGGGCGAGCGCAGATACGCAGTATTTT. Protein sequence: CASSKEAGASADTQYF.

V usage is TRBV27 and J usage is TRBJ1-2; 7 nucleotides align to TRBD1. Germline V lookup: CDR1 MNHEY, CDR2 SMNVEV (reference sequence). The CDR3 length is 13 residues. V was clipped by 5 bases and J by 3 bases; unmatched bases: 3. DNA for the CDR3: TGTGCCAGCAGTACAGGGGTATACTATGGCTACACCTTC. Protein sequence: CASSTGVYYGYTF.

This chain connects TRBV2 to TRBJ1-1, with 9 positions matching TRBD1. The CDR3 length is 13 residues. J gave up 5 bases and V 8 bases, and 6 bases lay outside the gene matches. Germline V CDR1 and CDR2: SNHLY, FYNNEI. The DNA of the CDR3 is TGTGCCAGCGTGGACAGGGGAAGGACTGAAGCTTTCTTT. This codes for CASVDRGRTEAFF.

CDR3 sequence reads: CASSARSSNQPQHF. In DNA, the CDR3 is TGTGCCAGCAGTGCACGGTCTAGCAATCAGCCCCAGCATTTT. V and J are TRBV28 and TRBJ1-5; no definite D call. The CDR3 consists of 14 residues. Germline loops: CDR1 MDHEN, CDR2 SYDVKM. Deletions cut 5 bases from V and 0 bases from J, with 8 bases between.

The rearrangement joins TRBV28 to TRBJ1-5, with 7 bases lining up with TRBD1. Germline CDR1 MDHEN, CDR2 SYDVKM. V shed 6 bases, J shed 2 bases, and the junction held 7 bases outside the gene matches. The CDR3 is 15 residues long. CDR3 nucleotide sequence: TGTGCCAGCAGCTGGACAGGATCCCGCAATCAGCCCCAGCATTTT. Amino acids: CASSWTGSRNQPQHF.

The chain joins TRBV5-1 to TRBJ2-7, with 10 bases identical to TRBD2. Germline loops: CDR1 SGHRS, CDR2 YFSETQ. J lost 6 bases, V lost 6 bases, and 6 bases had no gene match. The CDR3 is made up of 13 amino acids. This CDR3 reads CASNELAGLEQYF. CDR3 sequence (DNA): TGCGCCAGCAATGAACTAGCGGGACTCGAGCAGTACTTC. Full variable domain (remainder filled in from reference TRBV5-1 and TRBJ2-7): KAGVTQTPRYLIKTRGQQVTLSCSPISGHRSVSWYQQTPGQGLQFLFEYFSETQRNKGNFPGRFSGRQFSNSRSEMNVSTLELGDSALYLCASNELAGLEQYFGPGTRLTVT.

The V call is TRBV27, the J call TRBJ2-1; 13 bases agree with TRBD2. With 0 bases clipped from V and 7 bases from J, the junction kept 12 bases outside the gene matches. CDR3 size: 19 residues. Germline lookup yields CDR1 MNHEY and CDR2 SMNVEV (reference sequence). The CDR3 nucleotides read TGTGCCAGCAGTTTATCGAGGACAGGCCAACTAGCGGGAGGGAATGAGCAGTTCTTC. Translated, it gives CASSLSRTGQLAGGNEQFF.

The CDR3 DNA reads as TGTGCCAGCTTTTTGGGGTTCGGCCTATCCTACGAGCAGTACTTC. As protein: CASFLGFGLSYEQYF. This chain joins TRBV6-5 and TRBJ2-7; D remains ambiguous. V was clipped by 8 bases and J by 1 base, with 18 bases between them. CDR1 and CDR2 from the germline V gene are MNHEY and SVGAGI. The CDR3 is 15 amino acids.

The CDR3 DNA follows: TGTGCCAGCAGCGTACGACCTAGCACAGATACGCAGTATTTT. This sequence encodes CASSVRPSTDTQYF. The J gene is TRBJ2-3, the V gene TRBV9; no reliable D call. Germline values: CDR1 SGDLS, CDR2 YYNGEE. The V end was cut by 1 base, the J end by 0 bases, with 6 bases between. This CDR3 is 14 amino acids long. Complete variable domain (other parts from reference TRBV9 and TRBJ2-3): DSGVTQTPKHLITATGQRVTLRCSPRSGDLSVYWYQQSLDQGLQFLIQYYNGEERAKGNILERFSAQQFPDLHSELNLSSLELGDSALYFCASSVRPSTDTQYFGPGTRLTVL.

The CDR3 region has the DNA TGTGCCAGTACCGAGGACGGACACTCTAACTATGGCTACACCTTC. Translating it yields CASTEDGHSNYGYTF. This rearrangement joins TRBV19 to TRBJ1-2; maybe TRBD1 (5 bases). This CDR3 spans 15 amino acids. V was pared by 7 bases and J by 0 bases, with 15 bases between. Germline lookup yields CDR1 LNHDA and CDR2 SQIVND (reference sequence). The full variable domain, rest sourced from reference TRBV19 and TRBJ1-2, is DGGITQSPKYLFRKEGQNVTLSCEQNLNHDAMYWYRQDPGQGLRLIYYSQIVNDFQKGDIAEGYSVSREKKESFPLTVTSAQKNPTAFYLCASTEDGHSNYGYTFGSGTRLTVV.

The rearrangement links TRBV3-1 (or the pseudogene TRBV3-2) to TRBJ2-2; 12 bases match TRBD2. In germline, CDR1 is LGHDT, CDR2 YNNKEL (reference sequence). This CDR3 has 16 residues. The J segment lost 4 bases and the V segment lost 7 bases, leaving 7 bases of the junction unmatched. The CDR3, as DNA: TGTGCCAGCAACCGACTAGCGGGAGAGAGCACCGGGGAGCTGTTTTTT. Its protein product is CASNRLAGESTGELFF.

CDR3 sequence (DNA): TGTGCCAGCAGCCAAGTAGTGTCAACCGAGCAGTACTTC. It is translated as CASSQVVSTEQYF. This rearrangement joins TRBV3-1 (or the pseudogene TRBV3-2) to TRBJ2-7; unclear D gene. Germline V CDR1 and CDR2: LGHDT, YNNKEL (reference sequence). The CDR3 loop spans 13 amino acids. Trimming took 1 base from V and 6 from J, leaving 10 bases between them.

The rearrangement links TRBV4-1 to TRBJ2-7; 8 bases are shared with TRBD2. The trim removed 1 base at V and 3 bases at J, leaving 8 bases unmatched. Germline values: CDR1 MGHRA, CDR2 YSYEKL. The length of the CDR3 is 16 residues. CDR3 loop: CASSQGLARGGYEQYF. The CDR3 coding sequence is TGCGCCAGCAGCCAAGGACTAGCGAGAGGGGGCTACGAGCAGTACTTC.

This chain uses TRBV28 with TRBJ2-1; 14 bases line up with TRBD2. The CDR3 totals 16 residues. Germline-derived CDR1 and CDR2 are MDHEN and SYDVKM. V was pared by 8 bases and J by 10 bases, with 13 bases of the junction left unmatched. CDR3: CASRTGTSGSGGEQFF. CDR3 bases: TGTGCCAGCCGAACCGGGACTAGCGGGAGTGGGGGGGAGCAGTTCTTC.

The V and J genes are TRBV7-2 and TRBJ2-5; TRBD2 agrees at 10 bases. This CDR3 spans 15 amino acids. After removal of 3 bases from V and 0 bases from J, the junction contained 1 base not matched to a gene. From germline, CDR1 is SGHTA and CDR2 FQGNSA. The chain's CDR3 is CASSLTSGYQETQYF. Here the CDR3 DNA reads TGTGCCAGCAGCTTGACTAGCGGGTACCAAGAGACCCAGTACTTC. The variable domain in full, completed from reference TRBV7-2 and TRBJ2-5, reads GAGVSQSPSNKVTEKGKDVELRCDPISGHTALYWYRQSLGQGLEFLIYFQGNSAPDKSGLPSDRFSAERTGGSVSTLTIQRTQQEDSAVYLCASSLTSGYQETQYFGPGTRLLVL.

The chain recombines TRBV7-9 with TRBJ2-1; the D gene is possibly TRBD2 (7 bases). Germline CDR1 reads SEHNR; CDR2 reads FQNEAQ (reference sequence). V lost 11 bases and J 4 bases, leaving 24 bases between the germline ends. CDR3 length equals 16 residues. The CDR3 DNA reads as TGTGCCGTATATTGGGGGCGAATAGCGGGTTACAATGAGCAGTTCTTC. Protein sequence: CAVYWGRIAGYNEQFF. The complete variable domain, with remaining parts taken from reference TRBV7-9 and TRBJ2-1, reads DTGVSQNPRHKITKRGQNVTFRCDPISEHNRLYWYRQTLGQGPEFLTYFQNEAQLEKSRLLSDRFSAERPKGSFSTLEIQRTEQGDSAMYLCAVYWGRIAGYNEQFFGPGTRLTVL.

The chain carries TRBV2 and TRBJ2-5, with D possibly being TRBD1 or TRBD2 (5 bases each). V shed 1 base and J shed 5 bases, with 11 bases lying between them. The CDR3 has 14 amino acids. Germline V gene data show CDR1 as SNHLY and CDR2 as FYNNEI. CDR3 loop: CASSEGGTGETQYF. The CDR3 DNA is TGTGCCAGCAGTGAAGGGGGGACCGGGGAGACCCAGTACTTC.

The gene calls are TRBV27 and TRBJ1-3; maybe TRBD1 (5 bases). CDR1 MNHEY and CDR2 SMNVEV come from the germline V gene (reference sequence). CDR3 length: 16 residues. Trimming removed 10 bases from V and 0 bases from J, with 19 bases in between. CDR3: CAISTRDSISGNTIYF. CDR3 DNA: TGTGCCATCTCCACCCGAGACAGTATCTCTGGAAACACCATATATTTT.

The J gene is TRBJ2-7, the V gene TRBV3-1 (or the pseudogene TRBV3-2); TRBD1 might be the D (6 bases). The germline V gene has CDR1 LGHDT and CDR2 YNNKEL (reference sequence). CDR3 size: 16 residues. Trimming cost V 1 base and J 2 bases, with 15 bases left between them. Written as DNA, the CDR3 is TGTGCCAGCAGCCAAGGTCGGACCAGGGGTGCCTACGAGCAGTACTTC. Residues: CASSQGRTRGAYEQYF.

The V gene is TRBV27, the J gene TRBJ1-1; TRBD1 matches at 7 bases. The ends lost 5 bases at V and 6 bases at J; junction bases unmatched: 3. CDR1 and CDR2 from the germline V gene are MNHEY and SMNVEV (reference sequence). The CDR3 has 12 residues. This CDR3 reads CASSRQGSEAFF. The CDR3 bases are TGTGCCAGCAGTCGACAGGGCTCTGAAGCTTTCTTT.

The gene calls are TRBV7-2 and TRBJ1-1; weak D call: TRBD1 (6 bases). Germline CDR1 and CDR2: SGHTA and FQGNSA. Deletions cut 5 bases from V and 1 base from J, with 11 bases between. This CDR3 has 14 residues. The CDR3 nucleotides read TGTGCCAGCAGCCCGGGGGCGGGGAACACTGAAGCTTTCTTT. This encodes CASSPGAGNTEAFF. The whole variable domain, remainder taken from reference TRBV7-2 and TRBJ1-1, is GAGVSQSPSNKVTEKGKDVELRCDPISGHTALYWYRQSLGQGLEFLIYFQGNSAPDKSGLPSDRFSAERTGGSVSTLTIQRTQQEDSAVYLCASSPGAGNTEAFFGQGTRLTVV.

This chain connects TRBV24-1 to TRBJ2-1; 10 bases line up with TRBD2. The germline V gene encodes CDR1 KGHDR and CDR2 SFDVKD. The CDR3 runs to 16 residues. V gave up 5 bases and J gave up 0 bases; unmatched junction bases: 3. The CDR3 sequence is CATSGLAGSSYNEQFF. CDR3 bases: TGTGCCACCAGTGGACTAGCGGGCAGCTCCTACAATGAGCAGTTCTTC.

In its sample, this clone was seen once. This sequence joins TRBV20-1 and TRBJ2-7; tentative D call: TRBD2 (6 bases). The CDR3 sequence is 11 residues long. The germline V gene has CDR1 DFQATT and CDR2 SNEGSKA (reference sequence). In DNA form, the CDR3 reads TGCAGCGGAGGAGGGCCCTACGAGCAGTACTTC. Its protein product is CSGGGPYEQYF.

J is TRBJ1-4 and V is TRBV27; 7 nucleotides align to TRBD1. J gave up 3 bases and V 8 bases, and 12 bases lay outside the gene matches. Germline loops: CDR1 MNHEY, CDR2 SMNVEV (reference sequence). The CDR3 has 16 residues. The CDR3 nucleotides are TGTGCCAGCGGAAAGGCTCAGGGGGGGGCTAATGAAAAACTGTTTTTT. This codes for CASGKAQGGANEKLFF.

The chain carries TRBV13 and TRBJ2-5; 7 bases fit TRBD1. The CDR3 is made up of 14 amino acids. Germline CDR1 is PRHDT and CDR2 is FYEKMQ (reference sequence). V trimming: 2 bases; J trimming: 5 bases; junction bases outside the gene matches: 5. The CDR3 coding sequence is TGTGCCAGCAGCTTAAGACAGGGTGGCGAGACCCAGTACTTC. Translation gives CASSLRQGGETQYF.

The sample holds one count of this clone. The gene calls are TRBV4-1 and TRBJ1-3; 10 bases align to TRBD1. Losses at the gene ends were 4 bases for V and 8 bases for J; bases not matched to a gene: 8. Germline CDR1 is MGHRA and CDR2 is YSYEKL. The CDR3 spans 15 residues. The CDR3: CASSPPGTGEDTIYF. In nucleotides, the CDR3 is TGCGCCAGCAGCCCCCCCGGGACAGGGGAAGACACCATATATTTT.

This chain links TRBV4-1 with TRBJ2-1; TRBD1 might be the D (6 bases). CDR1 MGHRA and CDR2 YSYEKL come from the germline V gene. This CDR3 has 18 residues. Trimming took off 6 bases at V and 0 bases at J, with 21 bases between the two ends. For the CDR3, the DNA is TGCGCCAGCAGGTCCTCTTTTGGGGGCTTAAGCTCCTACAATGAGCAGTTCTTC. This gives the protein CASRSSFGGLSSYNEQFF.

The DNA for the CDR3 is TGCGCCAGCAGCCAAGATGTGGGCGGGCGAGGTGAGACCCAGTACTTC. Translated, it gives CASSQDVGGRGETQYF. The chain has TRBV4-3 and TRBJ2-5, with a weak D call TRBD2 (5 bases). CDR1 LGHNA and CDR2 YSLEER come from the germline V gene. The CDR3 is made up of 16 amino acids. Trimming took off 0 bases at V and 5 bases at J, with 16 bases between the two ends.

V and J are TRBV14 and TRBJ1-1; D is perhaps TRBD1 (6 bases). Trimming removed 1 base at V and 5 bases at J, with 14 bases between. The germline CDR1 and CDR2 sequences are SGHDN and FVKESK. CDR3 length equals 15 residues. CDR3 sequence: CASSQVQGPETEAFF. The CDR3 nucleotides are TGTGCCAGCAGCCAAGTGCAGGGGCCGGAGACTGAAGCTTTCTTT.

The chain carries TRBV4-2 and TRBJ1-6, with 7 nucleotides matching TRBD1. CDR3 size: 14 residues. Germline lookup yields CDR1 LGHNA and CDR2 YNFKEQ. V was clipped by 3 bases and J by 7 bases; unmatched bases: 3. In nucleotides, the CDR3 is TGTGCCAGCAGCCAGGGACAGACGAATTCACCCCTCCACTTT. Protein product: CASSQGQTNSPLHF.

This CDR3 is CASSVQVNEKLFF. The CDR3 DNA follows: TGTGCCAGCAGTGTGCAAGTTAATGAAAAACTGTTTTTT. The chain uses TRBV6-4 and TRBJ1-4; D is unresolved. Trimming removed 4 bases at V and 4 bases at J, with 7 bases between. The CDR3 extends over 13 amino acids. Germline V gene lookup returns CDR1 MRHNA and CDR2 SNTAGT.